The 9 T cell receptor beta chains given below trace back to one sample, sequenced in a study of vaccination and CD4 T cells after COVID-19. Sequencing of cultured CD4+ T cell DNA used the Oncomine TCR Beta short-read assay. TCRdb ran MiXCR on the PCR reads and lists one entry per CDR3 protein. This sample yields fewer than 20,000 distinct CDR3 sequences, of which approximately 52% are seen a single time; 10% to 15% belongs to the top ten. Antigen specificity for these receptors is unknown. Treatment noted: approximately 9-day PBMC culture with coronavirus spike peptide pools or control peptides (ViraFEST assay). Source material: CD4+ T cells from blood, cultured in vitro. These receptors all stem from a human donor who had recovered from COVID-19.

This clonotype appeared a single time. This chain uses TRBV30 with TRBJ2-3, with D tentatively TRBD2 (6 bases). Between the trimmed V and J ends, which lost 3 bases and 0 bases, there was a span of 10 bases. Germline values: CDR1 GTSNPN, CDR2 SVGIG (reference sequence). This CDR3 has 14 residues. CDR3: CAWRGGVSTDTQYF. The CDR3 DNA follows: TGTGCCTGGAGGGGAGGAGTTAGCACAGATACGCAGTATTTT.

CDR3 nucleotide sequence: TGTGCCTGGAACAAGAGGCGGTCCGGCGGGGAGCTGTTTTTT. This encodes CAWNKRRSGGELFF. V is TRBV30 and J is TRBJ2-2; unclear D gene. The CDR3 extends over 14 amino acids. Germline V gene lookup returns CDR1 GTSNPN and CDR2 SVGIG (reference sequence). V was shortened by 4 bases and J by 7 bases, with 16 bases between the two germline ends. Using reference TRBV30 and TRBJ2-2 for the parts outside the CDR3, the full variable domain is SQTIHQWPATLVQPVGSPLSLECTVEGTSNPNLYWYRQAAGRGLQLLFYSVGIGQISSEVPQNLSASRPQDRQFILSSKKLLLSDSGFYLCAWNKRRSGGELFFGEGSRLTVL.

The chain has TRBV5-5 and TRBJ1-5, with a weak D call TRBD1 (6 bases). The CDR3 runs to 14 residues. V lost 4 bases and J lost 7, with 15 bases in between. CDR1 SGHKS and CDR2 YYEKEE come from the germline V gene (reference sequence). The chain's CDR3 is CASSPSGQRQPQHF. DNA for the CDR3: TGTGCCAGCAGCCCGTCCGGACAGAGACAGCCCCAGCATTTT.

This chain joins TRBV7-2 and TRBJ2-5; D uncertain. V dropped 2 bases and J dropped 3 bases, with 7 bases sitting between them. Germline lookup yields CDR1 SGHTA and CDR2 FQGNSA. This CDR3 is 13 amino acids long. In DNA, the CDR3 is TGTGCCAGCAGCTTAACTCGGGAAGAGACCCAGTACTTC. Its translation is CASSLTREETQYF.

The V gene is TRBV20-1, the J gene TRBJ2-2; 9 bases are a match to TRBD1. V dropped 6 bases and J dropped 0; count of bases not matched to a gene: 5. The CDR3 runs 15 residues. Germline-derived CDR1 and CDR2 are DFQATT and SNEGSKA (reference sequence). This chain's CDR3 is CSASRDRANTGELFF. In nucleotides, the CDR3 is TGCAGTGCGAGCCGGGACAGGGCGAACACCGGGGAGCTGTTTTTT.

This clonotype was found a few times. The chain links TRBV15 to TRBJ1-2; D is uncertain. The germline V and J ends were trimmed by 3 bases and 4 bases, with 18 bases remaining between them. This CDR3 has 16 amino acids. Germline-derived CDR1 and CDR2 are LNHNV and YYDKDF (reference sequence). For the CDR3, the DNA is TGTGCCACCAGCAGTGCCTGGTGGGGATCGGGCTATGGCTACACCTTC. It codes for CATSSAWWGSGYGYTF.

The chain links TRBV19 to TRBJ2-1; maybe TRBD2 (5 bases). V was cut by 5 bases and J by 1 base, with 12 bases left in between. Germline V CDR1 and CDR2: LNHDA, SQIVND (reference sequence). CDR3 length: 15 amino acids. This chain's CDR3 is CASSDTGISYNEQFF. The DNA for the CDR3 is TGTGCCAGTAGTGACACGGGGATATCCTACAATGAGCAGTTCTTC.

J is TRBJ2-5 and V is TRBV18; D might be TRBD1 (6 bases). The CDR3 totals 15 residues. The germline V gene has CDR1 KGHSH and CDR2 LQKENI. V was pared by 0 bases and J by 0 bases, with 8 bases between. CDR3 DNA sequence: TGTGCCAGCTCACCACCAGCAGGGGACCAAGAGACCCAGTACTTC. Its protein is CASSPPAGDQETQYF.

The chain couples TRBV28 to TRBJ1-1; no clear D. V lost 4 bases to trimming and J lost 3 bases, with 12 bases between them. The CDR3 has 14 residues. Germline CDR1 MDHEN, CDR2 SYDVKM. The CDR3 DNA sequence: TGTGCCAGCAGTTGGGGAATTGGGGACACTGAAGCTTTCTTT. Translation gives CASSWGIGDTEAFF.